The 11 T cell receptor beta chains given below trace back to one sample, sequenced in a study of control samples from healthy donors and cancer patients. Using immunoSEQ multiplex PCR, the repertoire was profiled, and TCRdb retains in-frame clones only, with some absent. The sample comprises some 140,000 clones, approximately 93% of which are singletons, and approximately 6% rests with the top ten. The sequencing sample was made of blood. These TCRs come from a man aged 40-49 years in good health.

The V gene is TRBV28, the J gene TRBJ2-3; 8 nucleotides agree with TRBD2. The CDR3 covers 16 residues. The germline V gene has CDR1 MDHEN and CDR2 SYDVKM. J lost 3 bases, V lost 5 bases, and 10 bases had no gene match. CDR3 in DNA: TGTGCCAGCAGTGACTGGGGCCGGGGGGGGACAGATACGCAGTATTTT. It is translated as CASSDWGRGGTDTQYF.

This clone was observed once. The chain recombines TRBV7-2 with TRBJ1-2; D is perhaps TRBD1 (6 bases). There are 14 residues in the CDR3. V was trimmed by 3 bases and J by 0 bases, leaving 8 bases between them. Germline V gene sequence: CDR1 SGHTA, CDR2 FQGNSA. CDR3 nucleotides: TGTGCCAGCAGCTTTGGGGGCTCTAACTATGGCTACACCTTC. Amino acid sequence: CASSFGGSNYGYTF.

The V and J genes are TRBV6-5 and TRBJ1-2; TRBD1 aligns across 10 bases. CDR1 is MNHEY and CDR2 is SVGAGI in the germline V gene. J was trimmed by 4 bases and V by 6 bases; bases with no gene match: 8. This CDR3 comprises 15 residues. The CDR3 bases are TGTGCCAGCAGCCTCGGACAGGGGGTAGGCTATGGCTACACCTTC. Protein product: CASSLGQGVGYGYTF.

This clone was counted a single time. The chain has TRBV6-2 or TRBV6-3 and TRBJ2-6; D not resolved. Trimming removed 4 bases from V and 0 bases from J, with 13 bases in between. This CDR3 spans 17 amino acids. Germline V gives CDR1 MNHEY, CDR2 SVGEGT. CDR3 amino acids: CASSSLPQNSGANVLTF. The DNA of the CDR3 is TGTGCCAGCAGTTCCCTTCCCCAAAACTCTGGGGCCAACGTCCTGACTTTC.

This chain uses TRBV4-3 with TRBJ1-6; D is possibly TRBD1 (5 bases). This CDR3 contains 15 residues. Trimming took off 2 bases at V and 7 bases at J, with 12 bases between the two ends. Germline-derived CDR1 and CDR2 are LGHNA and YSLEER. CDR3 residues: CASSQLQDQNSPLHF. The CDR3 DNA follows: TGCGCCAGCAGCCAACTACAGGACCAGAATTCACCCCTCCACTTT.

V is TRBV27 and J is TRBJ1-1, with D possibly matching TRBD1 (6 bases). This CDR3 has 14 residues. Germline values: CDR1 MNHEY, CDR2 SMNVEV (reference sequence). V was cut by 5 bases and J by 8 bases, with 18 bases left in between. The CDR3 here is CASSPTGLAGEAFF. CDR3 bases: TGTGCCAGCAGTCCGACAGGACTGGCCGGCGAAGCTTTCTTT.

This rearrangement joins TRBV9 to TRBJ1-1; a possible D gene is TRBD1 (5 bases). The CDR3 contains 14 residues. Germline V gene lookup returns CDR1 SGDLS and CDR2 YYNGEE. V lost 3 bases and J lost 0, with 9 bases in between. The CDR3 loop is CASSGGAVNTEAFF. CDR3 coding DNA: TGTGCCAGCAGCGGAGGGGCCGTGAACACTGAAGCTTTCTTT.

The chain couples TRBV10-3 to TRBJ1-5; D may be TRBD1 (6 bases). Trimming stripped 3 bases from V and 7 bases from J, with 10 bases between. The CDR3 contains 13 residues. CDR1 and CDR2 from the germline V gene are ENHRY and SYGVKD. The DNA for the CDR3 is TGTGCCATCAGTGAACAGGGTCGACAGCCCCAGCATTTT. This gives the protein CAISEQGRQPQHF.

J is TRBJ2-2 and V is TRBV29-1; 7 nucleotides match TRBD1. Germline trimming cut 5 bases from V and 6 bases from J; bases unmatched to any gene: 0. There are 11 residues in the CDR3. Germline loops: CDR1 SQVTM, CDR2 ANQGSEA. CDR3 residues: CSVQGAGELFF. The CDR3 nucleotides are TGCAGCGTTCAGGGGGCCGGGGAGCTGTTTTTT.

This chain connects TRBV6-2 or TRBV6-3 to TRBJ1-5, with D perhaps TRBD1 (6 bases). Germline loops: CDR1 MNHEY, CDR2 SVGEGT. The V end lost 6 bases, the J end lost 5 bases, and 14 bases lay between the germline ends. The CDR3 is made up of 14 amino acids. CDR3 loop: CASSKPQGYQPQHF. The CDR3 bases are TGTGCCAGCAGCAAACCTCAGGGGTATCAGCCCCAGCATTTT.

The gene calls are TRBV3-1 (or the pseudogene TRBV3-2) and TRBJ1-2; D unresolved. CDR3 length equals 13 residues. With 2 bases removed from V and 3 bases from J, the gap between germline ends came to 7 bases. Per germline, CDR1 LGHDT and CDR2 YNNKEL (reference sequence). DNA for the CDR3: TGTGCCAGCAGCCAAAGAGGTCACTATGGCTACACCTTC. This sequence encodes CASSQRGHYGYTF.